This entry concerns a single TCR beta chain. What it binds is not known. Total RNA amounts of at least 6 micrograms were extracted per sample. A sample-barcoded 5' primer and a J-beta primer mix were used in a second PCR of about 7 to 12 cycles. From the 5' RACE reads, TCRdb called clonotypes with MiXCR, one entry per CDR3 protein. This sample has about 1,500,000 distinct CDR3 sequences; approximately 30% occur once, and the top ten carry 7% to 9%. This specimen belongs to a study of blood T cells in healthy people across ages. Notes on the study in general: A roughly linear fall in TCR beta diversity per million T cells was seen with increasing age. Comparison with aged donors showed that long-lived donors had more naive CD4+ cells and higher diversity. Diversity figures based on one million T cells were deemed too low.

V shed 4 bases and J 6 bases; nucleotides not matched to a gene: 5. CDR3 length: 14 amino acids. Germline assignment: CDR1 LNHDA and CDR2 SQIVND (reference sequence). The sequenced material came from blood. The sequence derives from a woman aged 25 to 39 in good health. The rearrangement links TRBV19 to TRBJ2-7; 11 bases match TRBD1. Written as DNA, the CDR3 is TGTGCCAGTAGTAGAAAGGACAGGGGGCTCGAGCAGTACTTC. Translating gives CASSRKDRGLEQYF.